The sequence of this T cell receptor (beta chain) was determined in a study of T cell responses to AZD1222 COVID-19 vaccine. This CDR3 comprises 17 residues. Germline V gene lookup returns CDR1 SGHRS and CDR2 YFSETQ. V lost 1 base and J lost 1, with 17 bases in between. Generated by immunoSEQ multiplex PCR, the TCRdb table keeps only in-frame clones and is missing some. The repertoire has roughly 100,000 clones, 75% to 95% of them found once; the top ten carry 1.3%. Sequenced here: peripheral blood, sampled on day 0 of AZD1222 vaccination. This chain connects TRBV5-1 to TRBJ1-1, with a tentative D call TRBD1 (5 bases). The sequence came from an adult in good health. The CDR3 here is CASSLNPKGSQNTEAFF. In nucleotides, the CDR3 is TGCGCCAGCAGCTTGAACCCTAAGGGGTCGCAGAACACTGAAGCTTTCTTT.